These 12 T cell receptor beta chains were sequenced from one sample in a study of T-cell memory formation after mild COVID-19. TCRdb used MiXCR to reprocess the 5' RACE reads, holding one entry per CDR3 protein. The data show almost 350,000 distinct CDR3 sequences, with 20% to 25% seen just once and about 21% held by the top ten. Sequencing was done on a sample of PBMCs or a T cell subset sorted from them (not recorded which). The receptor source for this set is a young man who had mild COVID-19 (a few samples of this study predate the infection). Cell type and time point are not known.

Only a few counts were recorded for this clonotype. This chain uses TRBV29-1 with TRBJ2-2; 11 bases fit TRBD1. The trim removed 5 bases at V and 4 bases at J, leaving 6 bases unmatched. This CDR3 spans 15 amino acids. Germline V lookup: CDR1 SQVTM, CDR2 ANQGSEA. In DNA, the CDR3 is TGCAGCGTTATGGGGGACAGGGGGTCCACCGGGGAGCTGTTTTTT. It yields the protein CSVMGDRGSTGELFF.

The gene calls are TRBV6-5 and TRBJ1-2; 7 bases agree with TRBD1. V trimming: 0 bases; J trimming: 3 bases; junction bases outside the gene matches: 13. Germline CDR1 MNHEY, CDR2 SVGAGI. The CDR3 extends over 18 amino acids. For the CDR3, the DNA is TGTGCCAGCAGTTACTCGGCCTACAGGGGAGACGGCGACTATGGCTACACCTTC. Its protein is CASSYSAYRGDGDYGYTF.

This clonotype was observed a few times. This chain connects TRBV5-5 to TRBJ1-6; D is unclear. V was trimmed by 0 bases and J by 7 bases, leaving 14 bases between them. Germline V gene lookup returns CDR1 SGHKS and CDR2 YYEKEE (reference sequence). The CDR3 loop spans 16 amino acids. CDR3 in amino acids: CASSLVRASSNSPLHF. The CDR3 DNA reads TGTGCCAGCAGCTTGGTACGCGCGTCAAGCAATTCACCCCTCCACTTT. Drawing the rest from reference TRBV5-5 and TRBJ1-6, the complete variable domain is DAGVTQSPTHLIKTRGQQVTLRCSPISGHKSVSWYQQVLGQGPQFIFQYYEKEERGRGNFPDRFSARQFPNYSSELNVNALLLGDSALYLCASSLVRASSNSPLHFGNGTRLTVT.

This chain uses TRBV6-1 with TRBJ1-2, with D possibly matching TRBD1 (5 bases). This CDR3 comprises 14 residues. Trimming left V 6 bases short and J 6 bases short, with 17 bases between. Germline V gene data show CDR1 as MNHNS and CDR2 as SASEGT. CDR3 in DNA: TGTGCCAGCAGCCCTGACAGTGCTGGGAATGGCTACACCTTC. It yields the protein CASSPDSAGNGYTF.

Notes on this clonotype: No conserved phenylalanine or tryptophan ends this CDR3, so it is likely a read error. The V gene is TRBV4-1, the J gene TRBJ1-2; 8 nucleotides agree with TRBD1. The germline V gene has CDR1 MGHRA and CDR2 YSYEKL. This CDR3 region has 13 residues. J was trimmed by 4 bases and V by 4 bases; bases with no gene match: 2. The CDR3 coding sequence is TGCGCCAGCAGCCCTGACAGGGGCTATGGCTACACCCTC. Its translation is CASSPDRGYGYTL.

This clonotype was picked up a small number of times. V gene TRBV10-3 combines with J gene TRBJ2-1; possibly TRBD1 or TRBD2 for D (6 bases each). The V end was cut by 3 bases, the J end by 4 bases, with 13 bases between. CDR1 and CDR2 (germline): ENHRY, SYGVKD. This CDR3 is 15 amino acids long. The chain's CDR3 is CAISDTGAAYNEQFF. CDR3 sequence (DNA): TGTGCCATCAGTGATACGGGGGCGGCGTACAATGAGCAGTTCTTC.

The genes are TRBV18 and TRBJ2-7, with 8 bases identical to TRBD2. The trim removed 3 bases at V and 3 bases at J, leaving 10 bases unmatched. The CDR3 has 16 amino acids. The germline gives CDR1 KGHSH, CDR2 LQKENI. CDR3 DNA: TGTGCCAGCTCACCCCAGGTCACTAGCGGATTCTACGAGCAGTACTTC. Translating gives CASSPQVTSGFYEQYF. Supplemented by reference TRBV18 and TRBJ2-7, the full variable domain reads NAGVMQNPRHLVRRRGQEARLRCSPMKGHSHVYWYRQLPEEGLKFMVYLQKENIIDESGMPKERFSAEFPKEGPSILRIQQVVRGDSAAYFCASSPQVTSGFYEQYFGPGTRLTVT.

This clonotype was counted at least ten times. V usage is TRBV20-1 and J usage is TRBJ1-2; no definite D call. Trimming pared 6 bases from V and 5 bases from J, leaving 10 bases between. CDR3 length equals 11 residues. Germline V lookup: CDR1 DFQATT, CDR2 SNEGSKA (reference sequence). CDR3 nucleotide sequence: TGCAGTGCCTTGAGCGAGTATGGCTACACCTTC. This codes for CSALSEYGYTF.

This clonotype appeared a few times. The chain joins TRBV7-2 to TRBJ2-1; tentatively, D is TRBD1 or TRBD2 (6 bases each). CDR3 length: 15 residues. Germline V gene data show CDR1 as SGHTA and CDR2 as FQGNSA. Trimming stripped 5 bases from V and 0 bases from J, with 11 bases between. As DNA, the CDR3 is TGTGCCAGCAGCGGCTGGGGGGCCTCCTACAATGAGCAGTTCTTC. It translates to CASSGWGASYNEQFF.

The CDR3 DNA reads TGTGCCAGCAGTTCCGGACAGGGGACGCATGAAAAACTGTTTTTT. Translation gives CASSSGQGTHEKLFF. The gene calls are TRBV6-5 and TRBJ1-4, with 9 bases matching TRBD1. CDR1 and CDR2 (germline): MNHEY, SVGAGI. The CDR3 is 15 amino acids. Trimming at V came to 4 bases and at J to 6 bases, leaving 6 bases not matched to a gene.

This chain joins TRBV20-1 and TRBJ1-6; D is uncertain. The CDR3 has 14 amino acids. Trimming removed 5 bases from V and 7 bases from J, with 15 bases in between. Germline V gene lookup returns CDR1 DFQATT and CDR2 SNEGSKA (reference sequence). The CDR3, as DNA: TGCAGTGCTCCGGGGTTATCGGGAAATTCACCCCTCCACTTT. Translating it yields CSAPGLSGNSPLHF.

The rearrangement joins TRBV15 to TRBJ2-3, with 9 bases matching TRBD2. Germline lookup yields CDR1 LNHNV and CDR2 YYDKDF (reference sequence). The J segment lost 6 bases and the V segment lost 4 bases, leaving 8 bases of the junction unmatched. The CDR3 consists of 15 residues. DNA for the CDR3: TGTGCCACCAGCACCGGGACTAGCCGATTGGATACGCAGTATTTT. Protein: CATSTGTSRLDTQYF. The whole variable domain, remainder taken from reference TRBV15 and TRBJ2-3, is DAMVIQNPRYQVTQFGKPVTLSCSQTLNHNVMYWYQQKSSQAPKLLFHYYDKDFNNEADTPDNFQSRRPNTSFCFLDIRSPGLGDTAMYLCATSTGTSRLDTQYFGPGTRLTVL.